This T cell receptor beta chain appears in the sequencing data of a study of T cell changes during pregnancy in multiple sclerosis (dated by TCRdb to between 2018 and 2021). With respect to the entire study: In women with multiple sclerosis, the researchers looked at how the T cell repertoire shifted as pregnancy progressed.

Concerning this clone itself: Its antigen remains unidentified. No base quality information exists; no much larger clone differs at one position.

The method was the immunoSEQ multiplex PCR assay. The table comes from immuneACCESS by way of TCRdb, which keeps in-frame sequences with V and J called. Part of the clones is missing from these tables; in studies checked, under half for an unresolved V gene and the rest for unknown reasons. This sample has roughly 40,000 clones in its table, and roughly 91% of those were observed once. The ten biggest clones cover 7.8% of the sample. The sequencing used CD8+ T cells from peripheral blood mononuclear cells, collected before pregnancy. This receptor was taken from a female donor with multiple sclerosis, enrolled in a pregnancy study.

The encoded CDR3 is CASSSTGGLAGYNEQFF. The nucleotides are TGTGCCAGCAGCTCAACGGGGGGACTAGCGGGATACAATGAGCAGTTCTTC. The chain was built from TRBV7-9 and TRBJ2-1; 13 central bases correspond to TRBD2. CDR1 SEHNR and CDR2 FQNEAQ were looked up in the germline V gene (reference sequence). From the cysteine through the phenylalanine, the CDR3 covers 17 amino acids. Just the 51-base CDR3 DNA is kept, in frame starting at base 1. Compared with germline, V lacks 4 bases and J lacks 4 bases; bases without a gene match: 7.